This TCR beta chain comes out of a study of T cells in localized non-small cell lung cancer. The study, taken as a whole, reports: Greater blood T cell density accompanied longer overall survival. Sequence data derive from only one tumor region, so heterogeneity remains possible. T cell clonality was highest in uninvolved adjacent lung, above tumor. Adjacent lung held a median approximately 50 of the top 100 tumor clones.

Trimming removed 6 bases from V and 3 bases from J, with 11 bases in between. CDR3 length equals 13 residues. The germline V gene encodes CDR1 LNHDA and CDR2 SQIVND (reference sequence). A single count supports this clone. Its target is unknown. The method was immunoSEQ multiplex PCR; TCRdb's version includes in-frame clones alone and lacks a portion of them. The sample has 60,000 or so clones, 75% to 85% seen once. The sample consisted of PBMCs, taken before any cancer treatment. The chain carries TRBV19 and TRBJ1-2, with unresolved D. This TCR was recovered from a man aged 40 to 69 with stage II lung adenocarcinoma. CDR3 sequence (DNA): TGTGCCAGTAGGCCGGGCCGGGACTATGGCTACACCTTC. Amino acid sequence: CASRPGRDYGYTF.